This T cell receptor beta chain was identified in a study of CD8 T cells in Susac syndrome (dated by TCRdb to between 2018 and 2021). The study in broad terms: Of the Susac syndrome patients who were sequenced, roughly 6 had clinically active disease and roughly 8 were in clinical remission. At blood withdrawal, Susac syndrome patients were therapy-naive, treated with corticosteroids (with IVIg additionally given to some), or treated with IVIg alone. Whether CD8+ T cell activation and differentiation in Susac syndrome was antigen driven was tested using repertoire sequencing.

Trimming leaves V shorter by 2 bases and J shorter by 8 bases, with the junction holding 6 bases beyond the gene matches. For CDR1 and CDR2, the germline V gene (reference sequence) lists GTSNPN and SVGIG. Including cysteine and phenylalanine, the CDR3 has 13 amino acids. Only CDR3 DNA is held: 39 bases, read in frame from base 1. Here is what the overall study found, with its caveats: The study acknowledged that relatively few individuals were included in the TCR sequencing and HLA analysis. No clonal expansion was detected in the CD4+ T cell repertoire of Susac syndrome patients.

Comments on this clonotype: Its antigen is still unknown. No base-level quality is on record; no much larger clone is a single base apart.

RNA was extracted using the RNeasy kit, and roughly 0.5 to 1 microgram was reverse transcribed with random hexamers. The immunoSEQ multiplex PCR assay, which covers 54 Vbeta and 13 Jbeta segments, was used to amplify TCR beta CDR3 regions. To correct PCR amplification bias, a synthetic template baseline was used for both primer optimization and computational correction. Per the original workflow: Reads were annotated to V, D and J genes per IMGT and analyzed with immunoSEQ Analyzer, keeping only productive sequences. Clonality was computed as one minus Shannon entropy normalized by log2 of the number of productive unique sequences. Public and private clones were assessed among the 100 most prevalent clones of each patient and control. Susac-specific clones were defined as absent from healthy and MS cohorts, 1052 published viral clones and other ImmuneACCESS disease sequences. Using fastp trimming at Q25 and MiXCR clonotype assembly, TCRdb reanalyzed the public sequencing data and kept in-frame beta chains. Each record represents a unique CDR3 protein, reported with the most common genes and DNA among its rows. The V and J calls, along with clone size, are taken from TCRdb and not from the paper's own processing. The sample includes about 190,000 distinct CDR3 sequences, with approximately 96% observed a single time. Together, the top ten hold 0.09% to 0.1% of the sample.

High-throughput TCR beta sequencing profiled peripheral blood CD8+ and CD4+ T cells from healthy donors, Susac syndrome patients and multiple sclerosis patients. The Susac syndrome patients fulfilled recently defined diagnostic criteria for either definite or probable disease. Bulk CD8+ and CD4+ T cells were purified by magnetic negative isolation, whereas CD8+ TEMRA cells were enriched by FACS. Blood was drawn into EDTA tubes, processed within 24 hours, and PBMCs were isolated by density gradient centrifugation. PBMCs destined for TCR sequencing were cryopreserved in liquid nitrogen and later thawed in a 37 °C water bath. Purity of sorted or isolated CD4+, CD8+ and CD8+ TEMRA cells was at least 90%.

The chain was built from TRBV30 and TRBJ1-2, with TRBD1 matching 9 junction bases. This sequence was found in a human donor with Susac syndrome. Source material: CD4+ T cells from PBMCs. The nucleotide sequence is TGTGCCTGGAGTACACAGGGGACAGGGGGCTACACCTTC. It codes for CAWSTQGTGGYTF.